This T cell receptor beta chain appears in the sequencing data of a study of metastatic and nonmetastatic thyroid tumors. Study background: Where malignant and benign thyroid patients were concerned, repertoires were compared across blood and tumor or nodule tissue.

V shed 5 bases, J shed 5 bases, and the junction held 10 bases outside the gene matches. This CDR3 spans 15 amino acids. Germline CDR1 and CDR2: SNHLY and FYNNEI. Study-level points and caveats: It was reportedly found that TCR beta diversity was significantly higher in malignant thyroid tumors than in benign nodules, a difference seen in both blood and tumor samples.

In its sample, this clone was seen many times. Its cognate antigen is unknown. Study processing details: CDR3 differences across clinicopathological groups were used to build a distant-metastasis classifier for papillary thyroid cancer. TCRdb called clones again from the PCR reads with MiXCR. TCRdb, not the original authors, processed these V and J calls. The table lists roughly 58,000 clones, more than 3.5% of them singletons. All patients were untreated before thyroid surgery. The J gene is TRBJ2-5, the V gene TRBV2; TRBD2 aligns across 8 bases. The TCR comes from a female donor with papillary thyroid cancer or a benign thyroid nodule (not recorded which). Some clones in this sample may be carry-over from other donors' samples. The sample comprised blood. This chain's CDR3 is CASSLLAGNGETQYF. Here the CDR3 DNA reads TGTGCCAGCAGTCTCCTAGCGGGCAATGGGGAGACCCAGTACTTC.